The 17 T cell receptor beta chains listed next were all sequenced from one sample in a study of T cells in Graves' hyperthyroidism and ophthalmopathy. The TCR beta CDR3 regions underwent amplification using RNA transcripts as the source. When the TCR CDR3 underwent first-round RT-PCR, the HTBI primer set was used. TCRdb recomputed calls from the multiplex PCR reads with MiXCR, one row per CDR3 protein. The profile shows roughly 250,000 distinct CDR3 sequences, 13% to 15% of them singletons. The sequenced sample was blood. The receptors originated from a woman in her 40s with Graves' hyperthyroidism that later progressed to Graves' ophthalmopathy.

The chain couples TRBV14 to TRBJ1-1; D is ambiguous. The length of the CDR3 is 13 residues. CDR1 is SGHDN and CDR2 is FVKESK in the germline V gene. Between the trimmed V and J ends, which lost 0 bases and 7 bases, there was a span of 9 bases. CDR3 sequence reads: CASSQDIPGEAFF. In DNA, the CDR3 is TGTGCCAGCAGCCAAGATATTCCGGGTGAAGCTTTCTTT.

In this sample, this clonotype turned up a few times. The gene calls are TRBV19 and TRBJ1-1; D is unresolved. Germline CDR1 and CDR2: LNHDA and SQIVND (reference sequence). Trimming took off 1 base at V and 0 bases at J, with 9 bases between the two ends. The length of the CDR3 is 15 residues. Written as DNA, the CDR3 is TGTGCCAGTAGTATAGTAGGGTCCCTGAACACTGAAGCTTTCTTT. It is translated as CASSIVGSLNTEAFF.

The gene calls are TRBV28 and TRBJ2-7; 7 bases are shared with TRBD1. This CDR3 is 14 amino acids long. Per the germline V gene, CDR1 is MDHEN and CDR2 is SYDVKM. V shed 5 bases and J 3 bases; nucleotides not matched to a gene: 7. The CDR3: CASSPTGLSYEQYF. The CDR3 bases are TGTGCCAGCAGTCCGACAGGGCTCAGCTACGAGCAGTACTTC.

This clonotype was picked up many times. J is TRBJ2-4 and V is TRBV20-1; D is undetermined. The CDR3 is 13 residues long. Germline V gene lookup returns CDR1 DFQATT and CDR2 SNEGSKA (reference sequence). V lost 7 bases, J lost 1 base, and 11 bases lay in between. CDR3 bases: TGCAGTGTCCCAAGGTCGGCCAAAAACATTCAGTACTTC. Translated: CSVPRSAKNIQYF.

This clonotype was recorded at least ten times. This chain joins TRBV20-1 and TRBJ2-3; 7 nucleotides line up with TRBD2. CDR1 is DFQATT and CDR2 is SNEGSKA in the germline V gene (reference sequence). This CDR3 is built from 18 residues. The V gene end was trimmed by 1 base and the J gene end by 6 bases; junction bases not matched to a gene: 19. CDR3 DNA sequence: TGCAGTGCTAGAGCATACGAAACCGGGACTACTTCACGTGATACGCAGTATTTT. This codes for CSARAYETGTTSRDTQYF.

In its sample, this clonotype was seen many times. This chain uses TRBV3-1 with TRBJ2-2; 11 bases map to TRBD2. From germline, CDR1 is LGHDT and CDR2 YNNKEL (reference sequence). Trimming at V came to 3 bases and at J to 3 bases, leaving 15 bases not matched to a gene. This CDR3 is built from 20 residues. In DNA form, the CDR3 reads TGTGCCAGCAGCCATGATGATTCGGGACTAGCGGACAAGTACACCGGGGAGCTGTTTTTT. The encoded protein is CASSHDDSGLADKYTGELFF.

The chain is built from TRBV28 and TRBJ1-2, with a weak D call TRBD1 (5 bases). Looked up from germline, CDR1 is MDHEN and CDR2 is SYDVKM. The CDR3 extends over 15 amino acids. V lost 6 bases to trimming and J lost 4 bases, with 18 bases between them. The CDR3, as DNA: TGTGCCAGCAGCCGGGGGGATAGCACCAGCTATGGCTACACCTTC. This translates into CASSRGDSTSYGYTF.

At least ten counts were recorded for this clonotype. The V gene is TRBV28, the J gene TRBJ1-2; no definite D call. V was clipped by 5 bases and J by 3 bases, with 10 bases between them. Germline V gene data show CDR1 as MDHEN and CDR2 as SYDVKM. The CDR3 totals 13 residues. The CDR3 reads CASSPPWDYGYTF. In nucleotides, the CDR3 is TGTGCCAGCAGTCCCCCCTGGGACTATGGCTACACCTTC.

This clonotype was picked up many times. J is TRBJ2-7 and V is TRBV2; 8 bases line up with TRBD1. CDR3 length: 13 residues. The germline V gene encodes CDR1 SNHLY and CDR2 FYNNEI. V lost 5 bases and J lost 7; bases outside the gene matches: 7. The CDR3 DNA reads TGTGCCAGCAGTTGGACAGGGCCGAGGGAGCAGTACTTC. Protein sequence: CASSWTGPREQYF.

Ten or more counts support this clonotype. This rearrangement joins TRBV11-1 to TRBJ2-3; D not certain. V was cut by 3 bases and J by 7 bases, with 14 bases left in between. The CDR3 spans 14 residues. The germline CDR1 and CDR2 sequences are SGHAT and FQDESV (reference sequence). The CDR3 DNA follows: TGTGCCAGCAGCTTCGACCAAGACTTGAATACGCAGTATTTT. It encodes CASSFDQDLNTQYF.

In regard to this clonotype: A read error may produce the germline difference seen at one junction end. CDR3 in amino acids: CASCQEWRGWTSGPPPGEQFF. In DNA, the CDR3 is TGTGCCAGCTGCCAAGAGTGGCGGGGCTGGACTAGCGGACCCCCGCCGGGTGAGCAGTTCTTC. This chain joins TRBV3-1 and TRBJ2-1, with TRBD2 matching over 10 bases. The germline CDR1 and CDR2 sequences are LGHDT and YNNKEL (reference sequence). This CDR3 is 21 amino acids long.

This clonotype was observed many times. The chain links TRBV5-1 to TRBJ2-6; D is possibly TRBD1 (6 bases). There are 17 residues in the CDR3. Looked up from germline, CDR1 is SGHRS and CDR2 is YFSETQ. Trimming cost V 4 bases and J 4 bases, with 18 bases left between them. CDR3 coding DNA: TGCGCCAGCAGCAAAGGTTCACCAGGGGCCGGGGCCAACGTCCTGACTTTC. Protein: CASSKGSPGAGANVLTF. Full variable domain (rest looked up from reference TRBV5-1 and TRBJ2-6): KAGVTQTPRYLIKTRGQQVTLSCSPISGHRSVSWYQQTPGQGLQFLFEYFSETQRNKGNFPGRFSGRQFSNSRSEMNVSTLELGDSALYLCASSKGSPGAGANVLTFGAGSRLTVL.

This clonotype was picked up many times. The J gene is TRBJ1-5, the V gene TRBV6-1; no clear D gene. V was trimmed by 0 bases and J by 7 bases, leaving 13 bases between them. CDR1 and CDR2 (germline): MNHNS, SASEGT. The CDR3 runs to 15 residues. The CDR3 nucleotides read TGTGCCAGCAGTGAAGCGCGAGGGCCAGCCCAGCCCCAGCATTTT. This codes for CASSEARGPAQPQHF.

This clonotype appeared a few times. The gene calls are TRBV9 and TRBJ2-3, with 9 bases identical to TRBD1. This CDR3 region has 14 residues. V was pared by 3 bases and J by 7 bases, with 6 bases of the junction left unmatched. CDR1 SGDLS and CDR2 YYNGEE come from the germline V gene. DNA of the CDR3: TGTGCCAGCAGCGCCGGGACAGGGCTTAATACGCAGTATTTT. Its translation: CASSAGTGLNTQYF. Full variable domain (outside the CDR3, taken from reference TRBV9 and TRBJ2-3): DSGVTQTPKHLITATGQRVTLRCSPRSGDLSVYWYQQSLDQGLQFLIQYYNGEERAKGNILERFSAQQFPDLHSELNLSSLELGDSALYFCASSAGTGLNTQYFGPGTRLTVL.

In this sample, this clonotype turned up many times. This chain joins TRBV5-5 and TRBJ1-1; D is unresolved. The germline V gene has CDR1 SGHKS and CDR2 YYEKEE (reference sequence). Trimming pared 0 bases from V and 8 bases from J, leaving 5 bases between. CDR3 size: 11 residues. This CDR3 reads CASSLGAEAFF. The CDR3 bases are TGTGCCAGCAGCTTGGGGGCAGAAGCTTTCTTT.

The table lists this clonotype with many counts. As DNA, the CDR3 is TGTGCCAGCAGCTTGAGCCTTTACAATGAGCAGTTCTTC. Its protein product is CASSLSLYNEQFF. This chain links TRBV5-6 with TRBJ2-1; D is ambiguous. The CDR3 length is 13 residues. Germline loops: CDR1 SGHDT, CDR2 YYEEEE. V shed 1 base and J shed 4 bases, with 6 bases lying between them.

About this clonotype: Possible read error: a much larger clone is one base away. DNA for the CDR3: TGTGCCAGCCGGATGACGGGGTCGATAGATACGCAGTATTTT. The encoded protein is CASRMTGSIDTQYF. This rearrangement joins TRBV27 to TRBJ2-3; maybe TRBD2 (5 bases). The ends were cut back, 8 bases at V and 5 bases at J, with 17 bases in the middle. The CDR3 is 14 amino acids. Germline V gene lookup returns CDR1 MNHEY and CDR2 SMNVEV (reference sequence).